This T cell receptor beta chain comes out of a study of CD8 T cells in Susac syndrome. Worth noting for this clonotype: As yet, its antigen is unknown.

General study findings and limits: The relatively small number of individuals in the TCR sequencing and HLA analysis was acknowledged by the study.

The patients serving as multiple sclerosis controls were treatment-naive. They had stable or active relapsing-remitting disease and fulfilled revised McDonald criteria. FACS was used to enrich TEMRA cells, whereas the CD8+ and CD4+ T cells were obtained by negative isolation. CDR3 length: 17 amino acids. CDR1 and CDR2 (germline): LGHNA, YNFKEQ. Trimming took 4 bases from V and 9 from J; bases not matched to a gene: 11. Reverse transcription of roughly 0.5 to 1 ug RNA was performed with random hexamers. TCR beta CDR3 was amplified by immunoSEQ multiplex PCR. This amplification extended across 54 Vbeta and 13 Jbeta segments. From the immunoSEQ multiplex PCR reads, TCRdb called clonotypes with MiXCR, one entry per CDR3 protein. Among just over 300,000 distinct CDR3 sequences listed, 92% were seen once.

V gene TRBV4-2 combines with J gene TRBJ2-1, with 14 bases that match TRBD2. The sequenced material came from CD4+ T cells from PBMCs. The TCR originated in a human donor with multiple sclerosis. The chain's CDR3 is CASSPRIGTSGRGEQFF. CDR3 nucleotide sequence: TGTGCCAGCAGCCCCCGAATAGGGACTAGCGGGAGAGGTGAGCAGTTCTTC.